This T cell receptor beta chain appears in the sequencing data of a study of beta chain features in type 1 diabetes. On the study more broadly: Patients shared similar age, gender and cell yields with healthy donors. Study observations and caveats: In type 1 diabetes patients, VDJ junctions had fewer insertions; deletions at these junctions were more frequent.

For this clone: Its antigen is currently unknown.

The whole isolated RNA underwent reverse transcription, so sequencing captured expressed TCRB transcripts. TCRdb keeps only in-frame clones here, not all; method: immunoSEQ multiplex PCR. The sample has about 270,000 clones, less than 15% seen once. The V gene lost 6 bases and the J gene lost 9 bases, with 15 bases spanning the gap. There are 13 residues in the CDR3. Looked up from germline, CDR1 is MRHNA and CDR2 is SNTAGT. Averaging roughly 120 mL, one heparinised blood draw was given by each donor. Purity exceeding 95% was reached by all sorted populations. This chain uses TRBV6-4 with TRBJ2-1, with a possible D match to TRBD1 (5 bases). Sample: naive CD4+ T cells from blood. The clonotype comes from a woman aged 40 to 49 in good health. The CDR3 here is CASSSITQGEQFF. DNA for the CDR3: TGTGCCAGCAGCTCGATCACTCAGGGTGAGCAGTTCTTC.